This T cell receptor beta chain was found in a study of vaccination effects on CD4 cells after COVID-19. Looking at the study overall: It was a median of 72 days after the second dose that post-vaccine samples were obtained.

The assay was immunoSEQ multiplex PCR, and TCRdb's table has in-frame clones only and misses some. The data show 27,000 or so clones, under 90% seen once. V was shortened by 0 bases and J by 4 bases, with 15 bases between the two germline ends. The CDR3 length is 17 residues. Germline V lookup: CDR1 MGHRA, CDR2 YSYEKL. Worth noting for this clone: What it recognizes is unknown.

Viral peptide pool expansion of antigen-specific CD4+ T cells preceded sequencing in the ViraFEST assay. The culture ran for roughly ten days before CD4+ T cells were isolated. Two doses of either BNT162b2 or mRNA-1273 were given to each participant. Peptides at 10 ug/ml and IL-2 at about 10 IU/ml were added to two million PBMC per well. On days 3 and 7, fresh IL-2 medium replaced half the medium. Regarding the study as a whole: Infection-derived and vaccine-derived clones contracted markedly late after vaccination.

The genes are TRBV4-1 and TRBJ2-2, with unresolved D. Source: CD4+ T cells from PBMCs cultured with HCoV-NL63 spike peptides, taken after COVID-19 vaccination. The source of this sequence is a human donor who received a COVID-19 vaccine. Some clones in this sample may be carry-over from other donors' samples. The CDR3 region is CASSQDMASRVTGELFF. In DNA form, the CDR3 reads TGCGCCAGCAGCCAAGATATGGCAAGCCGGGTCACCGGGGAGCTGTTTTTT.